The clone carrying this T cell receptor beta chain was detected ten times or more. This sample was included in a study of early T cells in non-severe SARS-CoV-2 infection. CDR1 is LNHDA and CDR2 is SQIVND in the germline V gene (reference sequence). V gave up 4 bases and J gave up 4 bases; unmatched junction bases: 10. This CDR3 has 16 amino acids. Via MiXCR, TCRdb re-called the 5' RACE reads, giving one row per CDR3 protein. The data hold about 64,000 distinct CDR3 sequences, with 4.9% observed a single time. The sequenced sample was whole blood. The chain links TRBV19 to TRBJ2-7; 10 bases align to TRBD2. The TCR comes from an adult who was a healthcare worker with PCR-confirmed SARS-CoV-2 infection or an uninfected control (not recorded which). CDR3 sequence reads: CASSTSGLAAGYEQYF. In DNA form, the CDR3 reads TGTGCCAGTAGTACCTCAGGACTAGCGGCAGGATACGAGCAGTACTTC. Full variable domain (missing parts from reference TRBV19 and TRBJ2-7): DGGITQSPKYLFRKEGQNVTLSCEQNLNHDAMYWYRQDPGQGLRLIYYSQIVNDFQKGDIAEGYSVSREKKESFPLTVTSAQKNPTAFYLCASSTSGLAAGYEQYFGPGTRLTVT.